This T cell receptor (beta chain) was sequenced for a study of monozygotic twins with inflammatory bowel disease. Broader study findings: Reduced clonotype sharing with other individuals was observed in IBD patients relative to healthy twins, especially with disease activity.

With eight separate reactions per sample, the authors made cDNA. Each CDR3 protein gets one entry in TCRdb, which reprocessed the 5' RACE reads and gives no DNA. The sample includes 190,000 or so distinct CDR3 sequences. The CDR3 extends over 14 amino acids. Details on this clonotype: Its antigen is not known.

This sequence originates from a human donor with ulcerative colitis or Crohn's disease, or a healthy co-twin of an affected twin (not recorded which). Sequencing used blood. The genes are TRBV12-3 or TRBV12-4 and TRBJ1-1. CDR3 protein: CASSWRDLNTEAFF.